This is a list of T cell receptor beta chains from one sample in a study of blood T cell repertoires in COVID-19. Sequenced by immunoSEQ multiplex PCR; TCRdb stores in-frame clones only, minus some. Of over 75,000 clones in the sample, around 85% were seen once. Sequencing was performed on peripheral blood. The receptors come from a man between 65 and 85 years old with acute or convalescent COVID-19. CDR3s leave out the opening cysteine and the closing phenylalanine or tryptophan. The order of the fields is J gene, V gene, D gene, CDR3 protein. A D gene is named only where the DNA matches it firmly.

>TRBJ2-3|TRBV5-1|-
ASSLRRGIMTDTQY
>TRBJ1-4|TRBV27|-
ASTTGREKLF
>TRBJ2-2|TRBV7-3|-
ASRVGDGAGELF
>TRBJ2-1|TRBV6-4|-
ASSDSAGSDEQF
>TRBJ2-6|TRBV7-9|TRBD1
ASREQGKGAGANVLT
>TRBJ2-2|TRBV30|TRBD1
AWRRTGTTGELF
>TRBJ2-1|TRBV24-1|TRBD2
ATSDVAGRFEQF
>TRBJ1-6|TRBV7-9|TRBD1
ASSPTGEGSPLH
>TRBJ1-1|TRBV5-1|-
ASSLVGRRNTEAF
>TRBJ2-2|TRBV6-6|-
ASRGEGVIGELF
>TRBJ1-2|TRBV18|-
ASSPTPNYGYT
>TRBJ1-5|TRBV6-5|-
ASRPDGRRQPQH
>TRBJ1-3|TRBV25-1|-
ASSDGGWSGNTIY
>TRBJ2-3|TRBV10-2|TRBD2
ASRPGGLRDTQY
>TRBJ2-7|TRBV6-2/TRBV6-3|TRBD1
ASSYDRGGVYEQY
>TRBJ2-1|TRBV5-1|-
ASRGDNEQF
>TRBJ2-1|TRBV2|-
ASTGGPYNEQF
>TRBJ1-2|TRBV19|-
ASSLQTGEYGYT
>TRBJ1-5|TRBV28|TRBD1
ASSFSTDRKPWSQPQH
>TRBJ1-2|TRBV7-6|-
ASSASTKAGGGGYT
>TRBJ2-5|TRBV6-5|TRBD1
ASSQGVVETQY
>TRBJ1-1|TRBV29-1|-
SVARSPDTEAF
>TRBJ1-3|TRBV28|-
ASSFLQGTGNTIY
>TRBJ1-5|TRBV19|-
ASSILSRQRLNQPQH
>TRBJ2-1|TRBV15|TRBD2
ATNAGGSYNEQF
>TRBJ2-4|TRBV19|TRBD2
ASSGLASTKNIQY
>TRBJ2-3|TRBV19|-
ASSSLLADTQY
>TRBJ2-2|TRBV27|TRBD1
ASSDRGVGELF
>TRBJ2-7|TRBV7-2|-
ASSSPLAQIEQY
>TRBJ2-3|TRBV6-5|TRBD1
ASSRQGYTDTQY
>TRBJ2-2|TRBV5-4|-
ASSLQSGTGELF
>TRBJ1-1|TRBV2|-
ASSEGRGNTEAF
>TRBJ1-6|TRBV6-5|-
ASSTATPADSPLH
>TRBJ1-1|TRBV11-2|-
ASSLGRVYEAF
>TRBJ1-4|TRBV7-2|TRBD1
ASSLNRGEKLF
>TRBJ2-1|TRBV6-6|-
ASSYAGYNEQF
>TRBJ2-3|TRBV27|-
ASSLQGLPVYTQY
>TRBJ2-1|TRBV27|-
ATRPGVSYNEQF
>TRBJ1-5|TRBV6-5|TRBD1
ASRGTGINQPQH
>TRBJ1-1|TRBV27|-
ASSHRTGTLEAF
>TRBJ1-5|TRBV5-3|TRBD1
ARSGGTGGLALYSNQPQH
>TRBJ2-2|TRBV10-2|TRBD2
ASSGAGMNTGELF
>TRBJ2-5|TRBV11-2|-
ASRRGSEETQY
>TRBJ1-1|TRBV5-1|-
ASSLEGVSEAF